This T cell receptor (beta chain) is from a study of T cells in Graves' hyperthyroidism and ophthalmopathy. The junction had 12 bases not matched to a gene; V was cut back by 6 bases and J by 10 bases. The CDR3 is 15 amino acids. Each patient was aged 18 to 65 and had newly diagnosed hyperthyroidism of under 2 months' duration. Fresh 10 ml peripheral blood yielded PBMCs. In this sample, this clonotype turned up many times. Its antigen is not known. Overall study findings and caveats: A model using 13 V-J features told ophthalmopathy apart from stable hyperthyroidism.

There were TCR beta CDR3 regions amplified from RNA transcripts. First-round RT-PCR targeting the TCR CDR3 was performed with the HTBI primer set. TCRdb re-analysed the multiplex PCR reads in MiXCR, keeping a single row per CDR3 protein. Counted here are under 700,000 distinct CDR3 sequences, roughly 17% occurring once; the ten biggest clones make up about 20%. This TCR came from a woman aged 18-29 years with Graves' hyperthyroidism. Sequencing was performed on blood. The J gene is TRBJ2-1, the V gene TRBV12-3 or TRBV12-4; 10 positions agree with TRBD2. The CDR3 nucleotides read TGTGCCAGCAGCCCCGTGAAGCGGGGGGGCTGGGAGCAGTTCTTC. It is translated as CASSPVKRGGWEQFF.